This T cell receptor (beta chain) derives from a study of blood T cell repertoires in COVID-19. V lost 4 bases to trimming and J lost 5 bases; unmatched junction nucleotides: 6. CDR1 and CDR2 (germline): LNHDA, SQIVND (reference sequence). The CDR3 contains 15 residues. Which cohort a participant joined came from the clinical history participants gave. Clones were sequenced by immunoSEQ multiplex PCR, and TCRdb holds only the in-frame ones, with some missing. Found here are 150,000 or so clones, approximately 80% of them singletons; the top ten hold about 6%. The sequenced sample consisted of PBMCs or T cells enriched from blood (not recorded which). This TCR was sampled from a man aged 35-49 years who had recovered from COVID-19. This sequence joins TRBV19 and TRBJ2-2, with 8 nucleotides matching TRBD1. CDR3 in DNA: TGTGCCAGTAGTAGGGGACAGGTAGCGACCGGGGAGCTGTTTTTT. Its protein is CASSRGQVATGELFF.